A selection of T cell receptor beta chains follows, all from one sample in a study of OX40 agonist ivuxolimab in advanced cancers. The data were produced by immunoSEQ multiplex PCR, yet TCRdb's version contains in-frame clones alone and is incomplete. Seen here are approximately 40,000 clones, approximately 80% observed once, and the top ten hold 7.6%. The sample consisted of CD4+ or CD8+ T cells sorted from blood, taken in a trial of the OX40 agonist ivuxolimab. These receptor sequences come from an adult with an advanced solid tumor such as melanoma, head and neck, liver or kidney cancer. Both conserved end residues are part of each CDR3. Fields, in order: V gene, J gene, clone size, D gene, CDR3 protein, CDR3 DNA. The D gene is left open where the match is weak. The size entry is marked missing in some rows and otherwise reads once, few, many or a size class.

v_gene: TRBV6-5
j_gene: TRBJ1-1
abundance: .
d_gene: .
CDR3aa: CASREFMNTEAFF
CDR3nt: TGTGCCAGCAGGGAGTTCATGAACACTGAAGCTTTCTTT

v_gene: TRBV5-6
j_gene: TRBJ2-7
abundance: .
d_gene: .
CDR3aa: CASSLSLYEQYF
CDR3nt: TGTGCCAGCAGCTTGTCCTTGTACGAGCAGTACTTC

v_gene: TRBV29-1
j_gene: TRBJ1-1
abundance: .
d_gene: TRBD1
CDR3aa: CSVTPGQGNTEAFF
CDR3nt: TGCAGCGTTACTCCGGGACAGGGTAACACTGAAGCTTTCTTT

v_gene: TRBV19
j_gene: TRBJ1-5
abundance: once
d_gene: .
CDR3aa: CASTVQFIGNQPQHF
CDR3nt: TGTGCCAGTACCGTACAGTTTATCGGCAATCAGCCCCAGCATTTT

v_gene: TRBV27
j_gene: TRBJ2-1
abundance: .
d_gene: TRBD1
CDR3aa: CASSLDRDRNEQFF
CDR3nt: TGTGCCAGCAGCTTGGACAGGGACAGGAATGAGCAGTTCTTC

v_gene: TRBV4-3
j_gene: TRBJ2-7
abundance: .
d_gene: TRBD2
CDR3aa: CASSQGASGAYEQYF
CDR3nt: TGCGCCAGCAGCCAAGGAGCTAGCGGTGCCTACGAGCAGTACTTC

v_gene: TRBV5-1
j_gene: TRBJ2-7
abundance: .
d_gene: TRBD2
CDR3aa: CASSLGTSGLYEQYF
CDR3nt: TGCGCCAGCAGCTTGGGGACTAGCGGGCTCTACGAGCAGTACTTC

v_gene: TRBV10-3
j_gene: TRBJ2-7
abundance: few
d_gene: TRBD1
CDR3aa: CAISDSDRAYYEQYF
CDR3nt: TGTGCCATCAGTGACTCAGACAGGGCGTACTACGAGCAGTACTTC

v_gene: TRBV19
j_gene: TRBJ2-2
abundance: .
d_gene: TRBD2
CDR3aa: CASSIWGLANTGELFF
CDR3nt: TGTGCCAGTAGTATTTGGGGACTAGCGAACACCGGGGAGCTGTTTTTT

v_gene: TRBV7-8
j_gene: TRBJ2-1
abundance: .
d_gene: TRBD1
CDR3aa: CASSPGQGIYNEQFF
CDR3nt: TGTGCCAGCAGCCCCGGACAGGGGATCTACAATGAGCAGTTCTTC

v_gene: TRBV2
j_gene: TRBJ2-7
abundance: .
d_gene: .
CDR3aa: CASSDRLTSYEQYF
CDR3nt: TGTGCCAGCAGTGACCGGCTTACCTCCTACGAGCAGTACTTC

v_gene: TRBV27
j_gene: TRBJ2-7
abundance: .
d_gene: TRBD2
CDR3aa: CASSFSGRPYEQYF
CDR3nt: TGTGCCAGCAGTTTTAGCGGGAGGCCCTACGAGCAGTACTTC

v_gene: TRBV4-1
j_gene: TRBJ2-7
abundance: .
d_gene: TRBD1
CDR3aa: CASQKYGTGAYEQYF
CDR3nt: TGCGCCAGCCAAAAGTACGGGACAGGGGCCTACGAGCAGTACTTC

v_gene: TRBV13
j_gene: TRBJ1-2
abundance: .
d_gene: .
CDR3aa: CASSQEGVNYGYTF
CDR3nt: TGTGCCAGCAGCCAGGAGGGGGTGAACTATGGCTACACCTTC

v_gene: TRBV9
j_gene: TRBJ2-3
abundance: once
d_gene: .
CDR3aa: CASSVQGAGGSDTQYF
CDR3nt: TGTGCCAGCAGCGTCCAGGGGGCGGGAGGGAGTGATACGCAGTATTTT

v_gene: TRBV18
j_gene: TRBJ2-5
abundance: .
d_gene: TRBD1
CDR3aa: CASSPNRGPQETQYF
CDR3nt: TGTGCCAGCTCACCGAACAGGGGGCCCCAAGAGACCCAGTACTTC

v_gene: TRBV4-1
j_gene: TRBJ2-3
abundance: once
d_gene: TRBD2
CDR3aa: CASSQDSAGGGDTQYF
CDR3nt: TGCGCCAGCAGCCAAGATTCGGCGGGAGGAGGAGATACGCAGTATTTT

v_gene: TRBV6-5
j_gene: TRBJ1-3
abundance: .
d_gene: TRBD1
CDR3aa: CASSSGGLSNTIYF
CDR3nt: TGTGCCAGCAGTTCAGGGGGCTTATCGAACACCATATATTTT

v_gene: TRBV4-1
j_gene: TRBJ2-7
abundance: .
d_gene: .
CDR3aa: CASSPPGVGQYF
CDR3nt: TGCGCCAGCAGCCCCCCGGGGGTCGGACAGTACTTC

v_gene: TRBV9
j_gene: TRBJ2-5
abundance: once
d_gene: .
CDR3aa: CASSVEWEETQYF
CDR3nt: TGTGCCAGCAGCGTAGAATGGGAAGAGACCCAGTACTTC

v_gene: TRBV4-3
j_gene: TRBJ2-2
abundance: .
d_gene: .
CDR3aa: CASSQMYDLRARAGELFF
CDR3nt: TGCGCCAGCAGCCAAATGTATGACCTGAGGGCAAGGGCCGGGGAGCTGTTTTTT

v_gene: TRBV9
j_gene: TRBJ1-2
abundance: medium-sized
d_gene: .
CDR3aa: CASSVGLGRQDYGYTF
CDR3nt: TGTGCCAGCAGCGTAGGGCTGGGGCGCCAGGACTATGGCTACACCTTC

v_gene: TRBV5-5
j_gene: TRBJ2-5
abundance: .
d_gene: TRBD2
CDR3aa: CASSPGTSGLQETQYF
CDR3nt: TGTGCCAGCAGCCCCGGGACTAGCGGTTTGCAAGAGACCCAGTACTTC

v_gene: TRBV7-9
j_gene: TRBJ2-5
abundance: .
d_gene: .
CDR3aa: CASSPLGRSPRGETQYF
CDR3nt: TGTGCCAGCAGCCCCTTGGGCAGGAGTCCAAGAGGGGAGACCCAGTACTTC

v_gene: TRBV7-8
j_gene: TRBJ2-3
abundance: .
d_gene: .
CDR3aa: CASSLFPDSETQYF
CDR3nt: TGTGCCAGCAGCTTATTCCCTGACAGCGAGACGCAGTATTTT

v_gene: TRBV6-5
j_gene: TRBJ1-2
abundance: .
d_gene: TRBD1
CDR3aa: CASSPRTGSYGYTF
CDR3nt: TGTGCCAGCAGTCCTCGGACAGGGTCCTATGGCTACACCTTC

v_gene: TRBV19
j_gene: TRBJ2-1
abundance: .
d_gene: TRBD2
CDR3aa: CASSIALAGVYEQFF
CDR3nt: TGTGCCAGTAGTATCGCACTAGCGGGAGTGTATGAGCAGTTCTTC

v_gene: TRBV2
j_gene: TRBJ2-2
abundance: .
d_gene: TRBD1
CDR3aa: CASSGQGGTGELFF
CDR3nt: TGTGCCAGCAGTGGACAGGGTGGCACCGGGGAGCTGTTTTTT

v_gene: TRBV19
j_gene: TRBJ2-3
abundance: .
d_gene: TRBD2
CDR3aa: CASSIRTSGRSTDTQYF
CDR3nt: TGTGCCAGTAGTATTAGGACTAGCGGGAGAAGTACAGATACGCAGTATTTT

v_gene: TRBV18
j_gene: TRBJ1-4
abundance: .
d_gene: .
CDR3aa: CASSPFDTGNEKLFF
CDR3nt: TGTGCCAGCTCACCATTTGATACAGGGAATGAAAAACTGTTTTTT

v_gene: TRBV18
j_gene: TRBJ2-7
abundance: .
d_gene: TRBD2
CDR3aa: CASSDRTSGRSEQYF
CDR3nt: TGTGCCAGCTCGGACAGGACTAGCGGGAGAAGCGAGCAGTACTTC

v_gene: TRBV6-1
j_gene: TRBJ2-1
abundance: .
d_gene: TRBD1
CDR3aa: CASSEVLTGGNEQFF
CDR3nt: TGTGCCAGCAGTGAAGTTTTGACAGGGGGAAATGAGCAGTTCTTC

v_gene: TRBV4-1
j_gene: TRBJ2-3
abundance: .
d_gene: .
CDR3aa: CASSQVGGTDTQYF
CDR3nt: TGCGCCAGCAGCCAAGTCGGTGGGACAGATACGCAGTATTTT

v_gene: TRBV25-1
j_gene: TRBJ2-7
abundance: .
d_gene: .
CDR3aa: CASSRTGYSYEQYF
CDR3nt: TGTGCCAGCAGCAGAACAGGGTACTCCTACGAGCAGTACTTC

v_gene: TRBV19
j_gene: TRBJ1-4
abundance: .
d_gene: .
CDR3aa: CASSIQATNEKLFF
CDR3nt: TGTGCCAGTAGTATACAGGCAACTAATGAAAAACTGTTTTTT

v_gene: TRBV27
j_gene: TRBJ2-3
abundance: .
d_gene: .
CDR3aa: CASRGGGTDTQYF
CDR3nt: TGTGCCAGCCGTGGAGGAGGCACAGATACGCAGTATTTT

v_gene: TRBV9
j_gene: TRBJ2-1
abundance: .
d_gene: TRBD2
CDR3aa: CASSAKTGTSGRIYNEQFF
CDR3nt: TGTGCCAGCAGCGCCAAGACCGGGACTAGCGGGAGGATCTACAATGAGCAGTTCTTC

v_gene: TRBV29-1
j_gene: TRBJ2-7
abundance: .
d_gene: .
CDR3aa: CSGGAGDRDEQYF
CDR3nt: TGCAGCGGGGGGGCAGGGGACCGAGACGAGCAGTACTTC

v_gene: TRBV5-1
j_gene: TRBJ2-1
abundance: .
d_gene: .
CDR3aa: CASSLAQNNEQFF
CDR3nt: TGCGCCAGCAGCTTGGCCCAGAACAATGAGCAGTTCTTC

v_gene: TRBV28
j_gene: TRBJ1-5
abundance: .
d_gene: .
CDR3aa: CASSGSDQPQHF
CDR3nt: TGTGCCAGCAGTGGGTCGGATCAGCCCCAGCATTTT

v_gene: TRBV5-6
j_gene: TRBJ1-2
abundance: .
d_gene: .
CDR3aa: CASSLPGGGYGYTF
CDR3nt: TGTGCCAGCAGCTTGCCGGGTGGCGGGTATGGCTACACCTTC

v_gene: TRBV6-5
j_gene: TRBJ2-5
abundance: .
d_gene: .
CDR3aa: CASSFSWGRGQETQYF
CDR3nt: TGTGCCAGCAGTTTCTCTTGGGGTCGGGGGCAAGAGACCCAGTACTTC

v_gene: TRBV19
j_gene: TRBJ1-5
abundance: few
d_gene: .
CDR3aa: CASSMGRDQPQHF
CDR3nt: TGTGCCAGTAGTATGGGTAGGGATCAGCCCCAGCATTTT

v_gene: TRBV15
j_gene: TRBJ1-1
abundance: .
d_gene: .
CDR3aa: CATSREGVDRNTEAFF
CDR3nt: TGTGCCACCAGCAGGGAAGGGGTGGACAGGAACACTGAAGCTTTCTTT

v_gene: TRBV5-8
j_gene: TRBJ2-5
abundance: few
d_gene: .
CDR3aa: CASSLGLRQETQYF
CDR3nt: TGTGCCAGCAGTTTGGGACTTCGACAAGAGACCCAGTACTTC

v_gene: TRBV6-5
j_gene: TRBJ2-7
abundance: .
d_gene: TRBD1
CDR3aa: CASRWTGSSYEQYF
CDR3nt: TGTGCCAGCAGATGGACAGGCTCCTCCTACGAGCAGTACTTC

v_gene: TRBV30
j_gene: TRBJ2-2
abundance: .
d_gene: .
CDR3aa: CAWSTGYRTGELFF
CDR3nt: TGTGCCTGGAGTACAGGGTACCGCACCGGGGAGCTGTTTTTT

v_gene: TRBV15
j_gene: TRBJ1-1
abundance: .
d_gene: TRBD1
CDR3aa: CATSGGQSASEAFF
CDR3nt: TGTGCCACCAGCGGGGGACAGTCGGCCTCTGAAGCTTTCTTT

v_gene: TRBV9
j_gene: TRBJ2-3
abundance: .
d_gene: .
CDR3aa: CASSVGGHEADTQYF
CDR3nt: TGTGCCAGCAGCGTAGGTGGACACGAGGCAGATACGCAGTATTTT

v_gene: TRBV7-6
j_gene: TRBJ2-2
abundance: few
d_gene: .
CDR3aa: CASSLNVWGDTGELFF
CDR3nt: TGTGCCAGCAGCTTAAATGTCTGGGGGGACACCGGGGAGCTGTTTTTT

v_gene: TRBV29-1
j_gene: TRBJ2-7
abundance: .
d_gene: TRBD2
CDR3aa: CSVLGLAGVHEQYF
CDR3nt: TGCAGCGTGCTAGGACTAGCGGGAGTCCACGAGCAGTACTTC

v_gene: TRBV11-2
j_gene: TRBJ1-2
abundance: .
d_gene: .
CDR3aa: CASSELQGDYGYTF
CDR3nt: TGTGCCAGCAGCGAGCTACAGGGAGACTATGGCTACACCTTC

v_gene: TRBV5-4
j_gene: TRBJ1-3
abundance: .
d_gene: .
CDR3aa: CASSLDQGTGNTIYF
CDR3nt: TGTGCCAGCAGCTTGGATCAGGGAACTGGAAACACCATATATTTT

v_gene: TRBV6-1
j_gene: TRBJ2-7
abundance: .
d_gene: TRBD2
CDR3aa: CASSESAGDYEQYF
CDR3nt: TGTGCCAGCAGTGAGTCAGCGGGAGACTACGAGCAGTACTTC

v_gene: TRBV5-6
j_gene: TRBJ1-3
abundance: .
d_gene: .
CDR3aa: CASSARDTSGNTIYF
CDR3nt: TGTGCCAGCAGCGCCAGGGACACCTCTGGAAACACCATATATTTT

v_gene: TRBV11-3
j_gene: TRBJ2-2
abundance: .
d_gene: .
CDR3aa: CASSLGRENTGELFF
CDR3nt: TGTGCCAGCAGCTTAGGTCGGGAGAACACCGGGGAGCTGTTTTTT

v_gene: TRBV19
j_gene: TRBJ2-7
abundance: .
d_gene: TRBD2
CDR3aa: CASSPGLAGVGEQYF
CDR3nt: TGTGCCAGTAGTCCGGGACTAGCGGGAGTCGGCGAGCAGTACTTC

v_gene: TRBV19
j_gene: TRBJ2-5
abundance: .
d_gene: TRBD1
CDR3aa: CASSLGTGGQETQYF
CDR3nt: TGTGCCAGTAGTCTAGGGACAGGGGGTCAAGAGACCCAGTACTTC

v_gene: TRBV5-1
j_gene: TRBJ2-5
abundance: .
d_gene: TRBD2
CDR3aa: CASSLGLAGDTRRLQETQYF
CDR3nt: TGCGCCAGCAGCTTGGGGCTAGCGGGAGACACCCGACGATTGCAAGAGACCCAGTACTTC

v_gene: TRBV6-5
j_gene: TRBJ2-7
abundance: .
d_gene: .
CDR3aa: CASSYSRGRYEQYF
CDR3nt: TGTGCCAGCAGTTACTCAAGGGGGAGGTACGAGCAGTACTTC